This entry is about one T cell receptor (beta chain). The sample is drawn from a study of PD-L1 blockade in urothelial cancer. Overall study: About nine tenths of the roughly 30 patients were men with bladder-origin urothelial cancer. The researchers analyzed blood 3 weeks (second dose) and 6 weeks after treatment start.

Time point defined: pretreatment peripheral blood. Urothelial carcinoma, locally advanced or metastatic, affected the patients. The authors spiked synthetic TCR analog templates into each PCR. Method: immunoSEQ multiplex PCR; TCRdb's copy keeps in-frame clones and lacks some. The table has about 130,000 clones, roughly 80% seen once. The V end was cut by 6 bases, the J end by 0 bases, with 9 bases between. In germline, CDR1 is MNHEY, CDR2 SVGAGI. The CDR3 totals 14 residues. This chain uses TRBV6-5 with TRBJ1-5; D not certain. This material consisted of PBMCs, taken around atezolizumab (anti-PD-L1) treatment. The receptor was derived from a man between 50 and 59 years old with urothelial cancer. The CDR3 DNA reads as TGTGCCAGCAGCCGGGTATATAGCAATCAGCCCCAGCATTTT. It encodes CASSRVYSNQPQHF.